The 12 T cell receptor beta chains in this list originate from one sample, sequenced in a study of identical twins. Via MiXCR, TCRdb re-called the 5' RACE reads, giving one row per CDR3 protein. Of just under 550,000 distinct CDR3 sequences listed, over 12% were seen once; the top ten hold roughly 0.46%. These data were also filed under a second study, of yellow fever vaccine responses in identical twins.

Sequencing was performed on CD4+ T cells sorted from blood. These receptors all come from a woman in her late teens or twenties in good health.

The chain uses TRBV15 and TRBJ2-7; no firm D call. From germline, CDR1 is LNHNV and CDR2 YYDKDF (reference sequence). The CDR3 is made up of 13 amino acids. V was clipped by 3 bases and J by 6 bases, with 12 bases between them. The CDR3 bases are TGTGCCACCAGCAGTAACATGTTGGGCGAGCAGTACGTC. It is translated as CATSSNMLGEQYV.

This clonotype was found many times. The rearrangement uses TRBV6-5 and TRBJ2-7; 11 bases agree with TRBD2. CDR3 length: 15 residues. J was trimmed by 4 bases and V by 0 bases; bases with no gene match: 2. From germline, CDR1 is MNHEY and CDR2 SVGAGI. The CDR3 here is CASSYSTSGVYEQYF. CDR3 sequence (DNA): TGTGCCAGCAGTTACTCGACTAGCGGGGTGTACGAGCAGTACTTC.

This chain links TRBV10-3 with TRBJ1-2, with D unclear. Germline V gives CDR1 ENHRY, CDR2 SYGVKD. There are 13 residues in the CDR3. The V gene lost 8 bases and the J gene lost 7 bases, with 17 bases spanning the gap. CDR3 sequence (DNA): TGTGCCATCGCCTCGGAGGTGCGGGGTGGCTACACCTTC. The encoded protein is CAIASEVRGGYTF.

The rearrangement uses TRBV11-2 and TRBJ2-6; D assignment may be TRBD1 or TRBD2 (5 bases each). The CDR3 totals 16 residues. V was pared by 5 bases and J by 0 bases, with 11 bases between. CDR1 is SGHAT and CDR2 is FQNNGV in the germline V gene. The CDR3 DNA is TGTGCCAGCAGCCCACATGGGGGCTCTGGGGCCAACGTCCTGACTTTC. Protein: CASSPHGGSGANVLTF.

The gene calls are TRBV28 and TRBJ1-2, with D tentatively TRBD1 (6 bases). CDR1 is MDHEN, CDR2 SYDVKM, per germline. V was cut by 6 bases and J by 6 bases, with 14 bases left in between. The CDR3 runs to 13 residues. The CDR3 DNA reads as TGTGCCAGCAGGACCACGGGGGGCAATGGCTACACCTTC. Its translation is CASRTTGGNGYTF.

The table lists this clonotype with a few counts. V is TRBV11-2 and J is TRBJ1-4; D is unresolved. CDR3 length: 12 residues. Looked up from germline, CDR1 is SGHAT and CDR2 is FQNNGV. V was pared by 5 bases and J by 7 bases, with 8 bases between. CDR3 bases: TGTGCCAGCAGCGTGGGATTTGAAAAACTGTTTTTT. It encodes CASSVGFEKLFF.

The chain uses TRBV18 and TRBJ2-7, with D tentatively TRBD2 (5 bases). The CDR3 length is 15 residues. Germline lookup yields CDR1 KGHSH and CDR2 LQKENI. Trimming took off 3 bases at V and 0 bases at J, with 12 bases between the two ends. CDR3 amino acids: CASSPKTGSSYEQYV. The CDR3 bases are TGTGCCAGCTCACCTAAGACTGGGAGCTCCTACGAGCAGTACGTC.

The chain carries TRBV5-1 and TRBJ2-2, with 7 positions matching TRBD2. The CDR3 spans 16 residues. The germline V gene encodes CDR1 SGHRS and CDR2 YFSETQ. V lost 2 bases, J lost 2 bases, and 6 bases stayed unmatched. The CDR3 nucleotides are TGCGCCAGCAGCTTCCCTAGCGGACCAAACACCGGGGAGCTGTTTTTT. Residues: CASSFPSGPNTGELFF.

This clonotype was recorded many times. This sequence joins TRBV12-3 or TRBV12-4 and TRBJ1-5; D may be TRBD1 (5 bases). The CDR3 contains 14 residues. Trimming took off 3 bases at V and 2 bases at J, with 8 bases between the two ends. The CDR3 sequence: CASSFEGGNQPQHF. The CDR3 DNA follows: TGTGCCAGCAGTTTTGAAGGGGGCAATCAGCCCCAGCATTTT.

J is TRBJ2-5 and V is TRBV3-1; D remains ambiguous. CDR3 length: 15 amino acids. The V and J ends lost 1 base and 1 base respectively, with 10 bases between them. Per the germline V gene, CDR1 is LGHDT and CDR2 is YNNKEL (reference sequence). The CDR3 DNA sequence: TGTGCCAGCAGCCAAGGGTTGGTGTTCCAAGAGACCCAGTACTTC. It is translated as CASSQGLVFQETQYF.

The genes are TRBV19 and TRBJ2-7; 10 bases are shared with TRBD1. Per the germline V gene, CDR1 is LNHDA and CDR2 is SQIVND (reference sequence). Trimming cost V 5 bases and J 1 base; bases outside gene matches: 11. There are 17 residues in the CDR3. The CDR3 region is CASSDPGQGSLSYEQYF. As DNA, the CDR3 is TGTGCCAGTAGTGACCCGGGACAGGGGTCCCTTTCCTACGAGCAGTACTTC.

This clonotype was seen just once. V and J are TRBV9 and TRBJ2-3; D assignment may be TRBD1 or TRBD2 (6 bases each). Germline V gene sequence: CDR1 SGDLS, CDR2 YYNGEE. V dropped 4 bases and J dropped 1 base, with 16 bases sitting between them. CDR3 length equals 16 residues. CDR3 in amino acids: CASSSRGGGGTDTQYF. DNA of the CDR3: TGTGCCAGCAGCTCTCGTGGGGGCGGGGGCACAGATACGCAGTATTTT.